This TCR beta chain was sequenced in a study of T cell responses to AZD1222 COVID-19 vaccine. Libraries were prepared by immunoSEQ multiplex PCR; TCRdb keeps only in-frame clonotypes and omits some of them. There are some 64,000 clones in the sample; roughly 87% occur only once, and 17% lies in the top ten. CDR1 and CDR2 (germline): SGHRS, YFSETQ. The V end lost 0 bases, the J end lost 5 bases, and 14 bases lay between the germline ends. The CDR3 consists of 15 residues. This clone has only one observation. Sequenced here: peripheral blood, sampled on day 0 of AZD1222 vaccination. The source is an adult in good health. V is TRBV5-1 and J is TRBJ1-1, with D perhaps matching TRBD1 (5 bases). In nucleotides, the CDR3 is TGCGCCAGCAGCTTGGCCGGGAAGGGGATGACTGAAGCTTTCTTT. It is translated as CASSLAGKGMTEAFF. Drawing the rest from reference TRBV5-1 and TRBJ1-1, the complete variable domain is KAGVTQTPRYLIKTRGQQVTLSCSPISGHRSVSWYQQTPGQGLQFLFEYFSETQRNKGNFPGRFSGRQFSNSRSEMNVSTLELGDSALYLCASSLAGKGMTEAFFGQGTRLTVV.